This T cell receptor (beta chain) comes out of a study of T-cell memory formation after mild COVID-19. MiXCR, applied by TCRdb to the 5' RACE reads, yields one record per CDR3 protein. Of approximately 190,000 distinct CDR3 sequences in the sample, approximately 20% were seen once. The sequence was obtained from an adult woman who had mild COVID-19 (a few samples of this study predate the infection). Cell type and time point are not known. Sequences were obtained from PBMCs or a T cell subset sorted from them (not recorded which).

This chain's CDR3 is CASSLQQGKQETQYF. The CDR3 DNA is TGCGCCAGCAGCCTCCAACAGGGGAAGCAAGAGACCCAGTACTTC. The gene calls are TRBV5-1 and TRBJ2-5; 7 nucleotides align to TRBD1. Germline V gene sequence: CDR1 SGHRS, CDR2 YFSETQ. The CDR3 is 15 amino acids. With V trimmed by 4 bases and J by 2 bases, 8 bases remained unmatched.